This is a list of T cell receptor beta chains from one sample in a study of stem cell transplantation in POMP-related autoinflammatory disease. Clones were sequenced by immunoSEQ multiplex PCR, and TCRdb holds only the in-frame ones, with some missing. The table includes about 7,200 clones, around 86% detected once. The source material was a CXCR5-defined cell subset from PBMCs. The receptors come from a human donor in good health. Both conserved end residues are part of each CDR3. A D gene is named only where the DNA matches it firmly. Some rows mark clone size as missing; the rest say once, few, many or name a class of expanded clone.

cdr3_nt,cdr3_aa,v_call,j_call,clone_size,d_call
TGTGCCAGCAGTGAACCTGATAAGAATGAAAAACTGTTTTTT,CASSEPDKNEKLFF,TRBV6-1,TRBJ1-4,-,-
TGCGCCAGCAGCGGGACCGGGACAGCAGTAGATGGCTACACCTTC,CASSGTGTAVDGYTF,TRBV5-1,TRBJ1-2,once,TRBD1
TGTGCCAGCAGCTTAATGGAGACAGTCAACACTGAAGCTTTCTTT,CASSLMETVNTEAFF,TRBV7-3,TRBJ1-1,-,-
TGCGCCAGCAGCTTGGTTTCGGGAGCCAACACCGGGGAGCTGTTTTTT,CASSLVSGANTGELFF,TRBV5-1,TRBJ2-2,-,-
TGTGCCAGCAGCTTATATAGCAATGAGCAGTTCTTC,CASSLYSNEQFF,TRBV7-2,TRBJ2-1,-,-
TGTGCCAGCAGTGGGCCGACTAACTATGGCTACACCTTC,CASSGPTNYGYTF,TRBV2,TRBJ1-2,-,-
TGTGCCAGCAGCGTAGGTGGGGGCAAGGACATTCAGTACTTC,CASSVGGGKDIQYF,TRBV9,TRBJ2-4,-,-
TGTGCCAGCAGCCCGCTTCTGGACGCGAACATAAGCAGGGGATCCGATGAGCAGTTCTTC,CASSPLLDANISRGSDEQFF,TRBV13,TRBJ2-1,-,-
TGTGCCAGCAGCTTTGGTTCAGGTTCACCCCTCCACTTT,CASSFGSGSPLHF,TRBV11-1,TRBJ1-6,few,-
TGTGCCAGCAGCTTAATGAACGGGTACAATGAGCAGTTCTTC,CASSLMNGYNEQFF,TRBV7-3,TRBJ2-1,-,-
TGTGCCAGTAGTCTGACAATTGCGGACAACGAGCAGTACTTC,CASSLTIADNEQYF,TRBV19,TRBJ2-7,-,-
TGTGCCAGCAGTGATGGAACAGGACTCCCTGGAAACACCATATATTTT,CASSDGTGLPGNTIYF,TRBV2,TRBJ1-3,-,-
TGCGCCAGCAGGGTCACTTTTAGCACAGATACGCAGTATTTT,CASRVTFSTDTQYF,TRBV5-1,TRBJ2-3,-,-
TGCGCCAGCAGCATGGGACCAATGAACACTGAAGCTTTCTTT,CASSMGPMNTEAFF,TRBV5-1,TRBJ1-1,-,-
TGTGCCAGCTCCCCCGACAGGGTTGCACTGTTTTTT,CASSPDRVALFF,TRBV18,TRBJ1-4,-,TRBD1
TGTGCCAGCAGTCAACTAGTGTACAATGAGCAGTTCTTC,CASSQLVYNEQFF,TRBV28,TRBJ2-1,-,-
TGTGCTAGTGGTTTGCCCGGGGAGCTGTTTTTT,CASGLPGELFF,TRBV12-5,TRBJ2-2,-,-
TGCAGCGAAATCCCTGGACAGGGGGCGAATTGGGATACGCAGTATTTT,CSEIPGQGANWDTQYF,TRBV29-1,TRBJ2-3,-,TRBD1
TGTGCCCTACAGGGGAAGGCTGGAAACACCATATATTTT,CALQGKAGNTIYF,TRBV30,TRBJ1-3,-,TRBD1
TGCGCCAGCAGCTTGGCAGGGGCAGAGACCCAGTACTTC,CASSLAGAETQYF,TRBV5-1,TRBJ2-5,-,-
TGTGCCAATCCGGGACAGGGGGGAGAAAAACTGTTTTTT,CANPGQGGEKLFF,TRBV27,TRBJ1-4,-,TRBD1
TGTGCCAGCAGTGAGGGACGGGGTCAGCCCCAGCATTTT,CASSEGRGQPQHF,TRBV28,TRBJ1-5,-,-
TGTGCCAGCAGTTCCCTGGGACAGGGAGGGGAAAAACTGTTTTTT,CASSSLGQGGEKLFF,TRBV27,TRBJ1-4,-,TRBD1
TGCGCCAGCAGCTTGTCCTCTCCGGAGTACGAGCAGTACTTC,CASSLSSPEYEQYF,TRBV5-1,TRBJ2-7,-,-